These T cell receptor beta chains were read from a single sample in a study of vaccination effects on CD4 cells after COVID-19. Their target antigens are unknown. This table comes from immunoSEQ multiplex PCR, and its TCRdb copy is limited to in-frame clones, with some not included. The repertoire holds about 70,000 clones, with around 72% as singletons. Sequenced here: CD4+ T cells from PBMCs cultured with HIV peptides, sampled before COVID-19 vaccination. The receptors originated from a human donor who had a prior SARS-CoV-2 infection. CDR3s include the opening cysteine and the closing phenylalanine or tryptophan. The order of the fields is J gene, CDR3 length, clone size, V gene, D gene, CDR3 protein, CDR3 DNA. A D gene is named only where the DNA matches it firmly. Rows may omit the clone size; those that give it use once, few, many or a size class.

TRBJ2-2	14	-	TRBV5-1	-	CASSIRTDGGELFF	TGCGCCAGCAGCATACGGACTGATGGCGGGGAGCTGTTTTTT
TRBJ2-7	12	-	TRBV5-1	-	CASSSTGWEQYF	TGCGCCAGCAGCTCTACAGGGTGGGAGCAGTACTTC
TRBJ1-5	14	-	TRBV14	-	CASSQELSNQPQHF	TGTGCCAGCAGCCAAGAGCTTAGCAATCAGCCCCAGCATTTT
TRBJ2-3	16	-	TRBV7-6	TRBD2	CASSLLAVAATDTQYF	TGTGCCAGCAGCTTACTAGCGGTCGCAGCTACAGATACGCAGTATTTT
TRBJ1-2	13	-	TRBV10-3	TRBD1	CAISWDRLYGYTF	TGTGCCATCAGCTGGGACAGGCTCTATGGCTACACCTTC
TRBJ1-4	15	few	TRBV7-9	TRBD1	CASTDNRGGGEKLFF	TGTGCCAGCACCGACAACAGGGGGGGTGGTGAAAAACTGTTTTTT
TRBJ1-5	15	few	TRBV6-5	-	CASRPTGNSNQPQHF	TGTGCCAGCAGACCAACAGGGAACAGCAATCAGCCCCAGCATTTT
TRBJ1-2	12	-	TRBV19	TRBD1	CASSTTGDGYTF	TGTGCCAGTAGTACGACAGGGGATGGCTACACCTTC
TRBJ1-5	13	-	TRBV11-2	-	CASSLGTWGAQHF	TGTGCCAGCAGCTTAGGAACGTGGGGCGCCCAGCATTTT
TRBJ1-4	15	once	TRBV19	-	CASGAGWTANEKLFF	TGTGCCAGTGGGGCAGGGTGGACGGCTAATGAAAAACTGTTTTTT
TRBJ1-6	13	-	TRBV7-2	-	CASSTGVGSPLHF	TGTGCCAGCAGCACGGGGGTTGGTTCACCCCTCCACTTT
TRBJ1-1	14	-	TRBV5-4	-	CASSSGASRTEAFF	TGTGCCAGCAGCTCGGGGGCATCACGGACTGAAGCTTTCTTT
TRBJ2-6	14	-	TRBV30	-	CACDRSSGANVLTF	TGTGCCTGCGACAGGAGCTCTGGGGCCAACGTCCTGACTTTC
TRBJ2-7	14	-	TRBV10-3	TRBD2	CAIRAGGPPYEQYF	TGTGCCATAAGAGCGGGAGGACCCCCTTACGAGCAGTACTTC
TRBJ2-7	16	-	TRBV5-1	-	CASSLAKGSYSYEQYF	TGCGCCAGCAGCTTGGCCAAGGGGTCCTACTCCTACGAGCAGTACTTC
TRBJ2-2	15	-	TRBV6-6	-	CASSWIPANTGELFF	TGTGCCAGCTCATGGATACCTGCGAACACCGGGGAGCTGTTTTTT
TRBJ2-5	13	-	TRBV7-9	-	CASSFSIQETQYF	TGTGCCAGCAGCTTCTCTATCCAAGAGACCCAGTACTTC
TRBJ1-3	18	once	TRBV21-1	-	CASSKDTILGGSGNTIYF	TGTGCCAGCAGCAAAGATACTATACTCGGCGGGTCAGGAAACACCATATATTTT
TRBJ1-5	20	-	TRBV5-1	-	CASSMAASAPGAISNQPQHF	TGCGCCAGCAGCATGGCGGCGAGCGCTCCAGGGGCCATAAGCAATCAGCCCCAGCATTTT
TRBJ1-6	17	-	TRBV15	TRBD1	CATSRDIGGTGGSPLHF	TGTGCCACCAGCAGAGATATCGGGGGGACAGGGGGTTCACCCCTCCACTTT
TRBJ1-5	17	-	TRBV5-1	-	CASSWESRDSVNQPQHF	TGCGCCAGCAGCTGGGAGTCGCGAGACAGTGTTAATCAGCCCCAGCATTTT
TRBJ2-1	15	-	TRBV7-9	TRBD1	CASSLIRGRYNEQFF	TGTGCCAGCAGCTTAATCAGGGGGCGGTACAATGAGCAGTTCTTC
TRBJ2-5	12	-	TRBV10-2	-	CASSLNQETQYF	TGCGCCAGCAGTTTGAACCAAGAGACCCAGTACTTC
TRBJ1-5	13	-	TRBV6-4	-	CASSSQGGQPQHF	TGTGCCAGCAGTTCTCAGGGAGGTCAGCCCCAGCATTTT
TRBJ2-1	16	-	TRBV11-2	-	CASSLEFQGGEIEQFF	TGTGCCAGCAGCTTAGAGTTCCAGGGTGGGGAGATTGAGCAGTTCTTC
TRBJ2-1	15	-	TRBV9	-	CASSSWAGLDNEQFF	TGTGCCAGCAGTTCATGGGCAGGGCTGGACAATGAGCAGTTCTTC
TRBJ2-3	15	-	TRBV27	-	CASGEAGIHPDTQYF	TGTGCCAGCGGGGAGGCAGGGATACACCCAGATACGCAGTATTTT
TRBJ2-7	13	-	TRBV19	-	CAQSVDRAYEQYF	TGTGCCCAGAGCGTGGACAGAGCCTACGAGCAGTACTTC
TRBJ2-6	17	-	TRBV3-1/TRBV3-2	-	CASSQEVSGTGANVLTF	TGTGCCAGCAGCCAAGAGGTCTCAGGGACTGGGGCCAACGTCCTGACTTTC
TRBJ2-5	11	-	TRBV2	-	CASSEDGTQYF	TGTGCCAGCAGTGAAGATGGTACCCAGTACTTC
TRBJ1-3	16	-	TRBV7-9	TRBD1	CASSHHDRGRGNTIYF	TGTGCCAGCAGCCATCACGACAGGGGGCGAGGAAACACCATATATTTT
TRBJ2-7	14	-	TRBV11-3	-	CASSNGRRDYEQYF	TGTGCCAGCAGCAACGGACGGCGGGACTACGAGCAGTACTTC
TRBJ1-1	14	few	TRBV2	TRBD1	CASSEWGDRTEAFF	TGTGCCAGCAGTGAATGGGGGGACAGAACAGAAGCTTTCTTT
TRBJ2-1	16	-	TRBV11-3	TRBD2	CASSFGGVKGYNEQFF	TGTGCCAGCAGCTTCGGGGGGGTAAAAGGGTACAATGAGCAGTTCTTC
TRBJ2-5	14	few	TRBV2	TRBD2	CASSPGTNMETQYF	TGTGCCAGCAGTCCCGGGACTAACATGGAGACCCAGTACTTC
TRBJ1-1	15	-	TRBV5-5	-	CASSLDAKWNTEAFF	TGTGCCAGCAGCTTGGACGCTAAGTGGAACACTGAAGCTTTCTTT
TRBJ2-5	16	-	TRBV21-1	-	CASRKGAGGLQETQYF	TGTGCCAGCAGGAAAGGGGCAGGGGGACTCCAAGAGACCCAGTACTTC
TRBJ2-7	14	few	TRBV5-4	-	CASSRDGISYEQYF	TGTGCCAGCAGCCGGGACGGGATCTCCTACGAGCAGTACTTC
TRBJ2-7	14	few	TRBV3-1/TRBV3-2	TRBD2	CASSQNGRAPEQYF	TGTGCCAGCAGCCAAAACGGGAGGGCCCCCGAGCAGTACTTC
TRBJ2-5	17	-	TRBV24-1	TRBD1	CATSDSGTGGFGETQYF	TGTGCCACCAGTGACTCCGGGACAGGGGGCTTCGGGGAGACCCAGTACTTC
TRBJ2-1	15	-	TRBV11-3	-	CASSPSGTQYNEQFF	TGTGCCAGCAGCCCATCCGGGACTCAATACAATGAGCAGTTCTTC
TRBJ2-5	17	-	TRBV6-2/TRBV6-3	TRBD2	CASSGPRTSGGAETQYF	TGTGCCAGCAGTGGGCCACGGACTAGCGGGGGGGCAGAGACCCAGTACTTC
TRBJ1-1	14	-	TRBV20-1	-	CSASFWQGNTEAFF	TGCAGTGCTAGTTTTTGGCAGGGGAACACTGAAGCTTTCTTT
TRBJ1-1	12	-	TRBV5-1	-	CASSSQNTEAFF	TGCGCCAGCAGCTCCCAGAACACTGAAGCTTTCTTT
TRBJ1-6	14	-	TRBV7-3	-	CASSEQGSNSPLHF	TGTGCCAGCAGCGAACAGGGAAGTAATTCACCCCTCCACTTT
TRBJ2-1	14	-	TRBV6-5	-	CASSRWGAHNEQFF	TGTGCCAGCAGTCGCTGGGGGGCCCACAATGAGCAGTTCTTC
TRBJ2-1	16	once	TRBV7-3	-	CASSPGPGGVRDEQFF	TGTGCCAGCAGCCCAGGCCCGGGGGGCGTTAGGGATGAGCAGTTCTTC
TRBJ2-2	15	-	TRBV5-5	TRBD2	CASSLLAGVPGELFF	TGTGCCAGCAGCTTACTAGCGGGGGTTCCCGGGGAGCTGTTTTTT
TRBJ2-1	15	-	TRBV9	TRBD2	CASSVASGLYNEQFF	TGTGCCAGCAGCGTAGCTAGCGGGCTTTACAATGAGCAGTTCTTC
TRBJ2-5	14	-	TRBV2	-	CASSEATRQETQYF	TGTGCCAGCAGTGAAGCGACGAGGCAAGAGACCCAGTACTTC
TRBJ2-7	15	-	TRBV5-4	TRBD2	CASSPRLAEGYEQYF	TGTGCCAGCAGCCCACGACTAGCAGAGGGGTACGAGCAGTACTTC
TRBJ1-2	13	-	TRBV15	TRBD1	CATSRGQGLGYTF	TGTGCCACCAGCAGGGGACAGGGGCTTGGCTACACCTTC
TRBJ2-7	12	-	TRBV30	-	CAWSWEAYEQYF	TGTGCCTGGAGTTGGGAGGCCTACGAGCAGTACTTC
TRBJ2-5	15	-	TRBV9	-	CASSVSPRGQETQYF	TGTGCCAGCAGCGTGTCTCCCCGGGGCCAAGAGACCCAGTACTTC